A single sample gave rise to the 16 T cell receptor beta chains below, sequenced in a study of T cell responses to AZD1222 COVID-19 vaccine (dated by TCRdb to the early 2020s). Per the publication, the time point label means: baseline before first vaccination. The receptor library was made with the immunoSEQ multiplex PCR assay. Held by TCRdb, this immuneACCESS table contains in-frame sequences only and omits some clones. Under half of the omission traces to an unresolved V gene where checked; the cause of the rest is unknown. Present in this sample are 150,000 to 170,000 clones, around 89% of which were seen just once. The top ten constitute around 2.9% of the sample. The material sequenced was peripheral blood, taken on day 0 of AZD1222 vaccination. These TCRs come from an adult in good health.

With respect to this clone: Additional DNA sequences in this sample encode the identical CDR3. The rearrangement uses TRBV18 and TRBJ1-2; the D is unclear. CDR1 is KGHSH, CDR2 LQKENI, per germline. The CDR3 has 13 amino acids. Trimming cost V 3 bases and J 0 bases, with 5 bases left between them. CDR3 in DNA: TGTGCCAGCTCACCGGAGGCTAACTATGGCTACACCTTC. The encoded protein is CASSPEANYGYTF.

This rearrangement joins TRBV12-3 or TRBV12-4 to TRBJ2-7; 12 nucleotides match TRBD2. The CDR3 runs 13 residues. Germline trimming cut 6 bases from V and 6 bases from J; bases unmatched to any gene: 3. DNA of the CDR3: TGTGCCAGCAGCAGGACTAGCGGGGCCGAGCAGTACTTC. It encodes CASSRTSGAEQYF.

This chain connects TRBV5-5 to TRBJ1-2; D not resolved. The ends were cut back, 5 bases at V and 2 bases at J, with 10 bases in the middle. Looked up from germline, CDR1 is SGHKS and CDR2 is YYEKEE (reference sequence). The CDR3 consists of 13 residues. The CDR3: CASSLQDNYGYTF. As DNA, the CDR3 is TGTGCCAGCAGTCTCCAGGACAACTATGGCTACACCTTC.

This clone was seen just once. The J gene is TRBJ2-7, the V gene TRBV6-2 or TRBV6-3; D gene unclear. The CDR3 covers 12 residues. Germline-derived CDR1 and CDR2 are MNHEY and SVGEGT. V lost 5 bases and J 2 bases, leaving 7 bases between the germline ends. The CDR3 reads CASSDPPYEQYF. The CDR3 DNA sequence: TGTGCCAGCAGTGACCCTCCCTACGAGCAGTACTTC.

The genes are TRBV25-1 and TRBJ1-6; D is undetermined. The CDR3 covers 15 residues. Germline assignment: CDR1 MGHDK and CDR2 SYGVNS. V was cut by 3 bases and J by 9 bases, with 15 bases left in between. CDR3 sequence: CASSDQGTLGSPLHF. The CDR3 bases are TGTGCCAGCAGTGACCAAGGTACACTCGGTTCACCCCTCCACTTT.

As DNA, the CDR3 is TGTGCCAGCAGCTTGCGGACTAGCGGGGGTTACAATGAGCAGTTCTTC. Protein sequence: CASSLRTSGGYNEQFF. This chain links TRBV5-4 with TRBJ2-1; 13 bases align to TRBD2. J was trimmed by 4 bases and V by 1 base; bases with no gene match: 2. In germline, CDR1 is SGHNT, CDR2 YYREEE (reference sequence). The CDR3 has 16 amino acids.

The chain joins TRBV11-2 to TRBJ1-6; D is undetermined. From germline, CDR1 is SGHAT and CDR2 FQNNGV. V shed 1 base and J shed 0 bases, with 4 bases lying between them. The CDR3 is made up of 15 amino acids. CDR3 DNA: TGTGCCAGCAGCTTAGTCGGCTCCTATAATTCACCCCTCCACTTT. Its protein product is CASSLVGSYNSPLHF.

CDR3 residues: CASSPKVGGVCRNQPQHF. The CDR3 DNA reads TGTGCCAGCAGCCCCAAAGTGGGTGGGGTTTGTCGAAATCAGCCCCAGCATTTT. V is TRBV11-3 and J is TRBJ1-5; D is unclear. The CDR3 covers 18 residues. Germline-derived CDR1 and CDR2 are SGHNT and YENEEA. The V end lost 5 bases, the J end lost 4 bases, and 24 bases lay between the germline ends.

The genes are TRBV9 and TRBJ1-6; D ambiguous. CDR1 SGDLS and CDR2 YYNGEE come from the germline V gene. V was shortened by 0 bases and J by 7 bases, with 11 bases between the two germline ends. The CDR3 spans 15 residues. CDR3 DNA sequence: TGTGCCAGCAGCGTAGAAGGACGGTTGAATTCACCCCTCCACTTT. This gives the protein CASSVEGRLNSPLHF.

The chain links TRBV5-1 to TRBJ2-3; D call uncertain. The germline V and J ends were trimmed by 2 bases and 0 bases, with 7 bases remaining between them. Germline loops: CDR1 SGHRS, CDR2 YFSETQ. This CDR3 has 14 residues. CDR3 bases: TGCGCCAGCAGCTTTGATCCGAGCACAGATACGCAGTATTTT. It codes for CASSFDPSTDTQYF.

This clone was seen more than once but under ten times. The rearrangement joins TRBV7-9 to TRBJ1-5; no definite D call. The CDR3 contains 12 residues. CDR1 is SEHNR and CDR2 is FQNEAQ in the germline V gene (reference sequence). The V gene lost 5 bases and the J gene lost 3 bases, with 5 bases spanning the gap. CDR3 nucleotide sequence: TGTGCCAGCAGCGAGGCCAATCAGCCCCAGCATTTT. Amino acid sequence: CASSEANQPQHF.

The V and J genes are TRBV7-8 and TRBJ1-2, with TRBD1 matching 8 bases. V lost 5 bases to trimming and J lost 6 bases; unmatched junction nucleotides: 14. The CDR3 is made up of 16 amino acids. CDR1 is SGHVS and CDR2 is FQNEAQ in the germline V gene. The CDR3 here is CASSTFLPGQENGYTF. CDR3 bases: TGTGCCAGCAGCACTTTTTTACCGGGACAGGAAAATGGCTACACCTTC. The entire variable domain, with the rest obtained from reference TRBV7-8 and TRBJ1-2, is as follows: GAGVSQSPRYKVAKRGQDVALRCDPISGHVSLFWYQQALGQGPEFLTYFQNEAQLDKSGLPSDRFFAERPEGSVSTLKIQRTQQEDSAVYLCASSTFLPGQENGYTFGSGTRLTVV.

The chain couples TRBV6-5 to TRBJ1-5, with unresolved D. The germline gives CDR1 MNHEY, CDR2 SVGAGI. V dropped 2 bases and J dropped 0 bases, with 2 bases sitting between them. The CDR3 has 13 amino acids. For the CDR3, the DNA is TGTGCCAGCAGTTACGATAGCAATCAGCCCCAGCATTTT. Translated: CASSYDSNQPQHF.

The V gene is TRBV2, the J gene TRBJ1-3, with D possibly TRBD1 on 6 matching bases. Germline V gives CDR1 SNHLY, CDR2 FYNNEI. The CDR3 has 14 amino acids. With 6 bases removed from V and 4 bases from J, the gap between germline ends came to 13 bases. The CDR3 DNA reads as TGTGCCAGCAGCTTACAGGGTGACGGAAACACCATATATTTT. Protein: CASSLQGDGNTIYF.

As concerns this clone: In the same sample, other DNA sequences code for this CDR3. The chain has TRBV5-1 and TRBJ1-2; TRBD1 matches 8 bases. The ends lost 2 bases at V and 4 bases at J; junction bases unmatched: 4. Germline V gives CDR1 SGHRS, CDR2 YFSETQ. The CDR3 contains 14 residues. This CDR3 is CASSLGQGSYGYTF. CDR3 DNA sequence: TGCGCCAGCAGCTTAGGACAGGGAAGCTATGGCTACACCTTC.

V usage is TRBV6-2 or TRBV6-3 and J usage is TRBJ1-2; 7 nucleotides line up with TRBD1. The CDR3 is 14 amino acids. Germline V gene sequence: CDR1 MNHEY, CDR2 SVGEGT. V shed 0 bases and J 7 bases; nucleotides not matched to a gene: 5. This CDR3 reads CASSYSTGIGGYTF. The CDR3 nucleotides read TGTGCCAGCAGTTACTCGACAGGGATCGGTGGCTACACCTTC.